Listed here are 17 T cell receptor beta chains from one sample, sequenced in a study of response to subunit inactivated influenza vaccine. Each CDR3 protein gets one entry after TCRdb re-called the RT-PCR reads with MiXCR. The sample lists around 530,000 distinct CDR3 sequences, about an eighth seen once, with around 9.6% in the top ten. The sample in question was PBMCs from blood, obtained on the day of vaccination. These TCRs come from a man aged 45-65 years who received an inactivated influenza vaccine.

In DNA, the CDR3 is TGTGCCAGCAGCTCAGGACTAGCGAAAAGCTCCTACGAGCAGTACTTC. This codes for CASSSGLAKSSYEQYF. The chain carries TRBV7-2 and TRBJ2-7; 9 nucleotides match TRBD2. The germline gives CDR1 SGHTA, CDR2 FQGNSA. CDR3 length equals 16 residues. V gave up 4 bases and J gave up 0 bases; unmatched junction bases: 7.

This clonotype came up a few times. The chain joins TRBV6-1 to TRBJ2-7, with 8 bases identical to TRBD1. Trimming cost V 6 bases and J 5 bases; bases outside gene matches: 9. This CDR3 region has 14 residues. In germline, CDR1 is MNHNS, CDR2 SASEGT. CDR3 bases: TGTGCCAGCAGGGATTTGACAGGGGCAAACGAGCAGTACTTC. It specifies CASRDLTGANEQYF.

This chain connects TRBV24-1 to TRBJ2-1, with D perhaps matching TRBD1 (6 bases). Germline loops: CDR1 KGHDR, CDR2 SFDVKD. V lost 6 bases and J lost 10, with 9 bases in between. This CDR3 region has 11 residues. In DNA form, the CDR3 reads TGTGCCACCAGTCCCGGGACAGAGCAGTTCTTC. Translating gives CATSPGTEQFF.

The rearrangement joins TRBV12-3 or TRBV12-4 to TRBJ1-1; maybe TRBD1 (6 bases). The CDR3 sequence is 14 residues long. V was trimmed by 6 bases and J by 5 bases, leaving 16 bases between them. CDR3 sequence (DNA): TGTGCCAGCAGGCGAACAGGGTTGGGAACTGAAGCTTTCTTT. Amino acid sequence: CASRRTGLGTEAFF.

This clonotype was counted only a few times. The V call is TRBV11-2, the J call TRBJ2-6, with a weak D call TRBD1 (6 bases). Germline CDR1 is SGHAT and CDR2 is FQNNGV. The V end lost 4 bases, the J end lost 0 bases, and 22 bases lay between the germline ends. The CDR3 loop spans 20 amino acids. The CDR3 DNA follows: TGTGCCAGCAGCTCTCTACTCCGGGACACCCTAGACTCTGGGGCCAACGTCCTGACTTTC. Its translation: CASSSLLRDTLDSGANVLTF. Drawing the rest from reference TRBV11-2 and TRBJ2-6, the complete variable domain is EAGVAQSPRYKIIEKRQSVAFWCNPISGHATLYWYQQILGQGPKLLIQFQNNGVVDDSQLPKDRFSAERLKGVDSTLKIQPAKLEDSAVYLCASSSLLRDTLDSGANVLTFGAGSRLTVL.

The chain combines TRBV5-6 with TRBJ2-2; 10 bases map to TRBD2. Germline V gives CDR1 SGHDT, CDR2 YYEEEE. There are 19 residues in the CDR3. With V trimmed by 0 bases and J by 3 bases, 11 bases remained unmatched. The CDR3 protein is CASSLAGLAGVLDTGELFF. The DNA for the CDR3 is TGTGCCAGCAGCTTGGCCGGGCTAGCGGGAGTTCTGGACACCGGGGAGCTGTTTTTT.

This clonotype was recorded a few times. The chain combines TRBV5-5 with TRBJ2-1; TRBD2 is a possible D gene (5 bases). V gave up 6 bases and J gave up 1 base, with 14 bases separating them. Germline values: CDR1 SGHKS, CDR2 YYEKEE (reference sequence). The CDR3 contains 15 residues. The CDR3 is CASTKEVSSYNEQFF. CDR3 DNA sequence: TGTGCCAGCACCAAGGAGGTATCTTCCTACAATGAGCAGTTCTTC.

The genes are TRBV11-2 and TRBJ2-3, with 8 bases matching TRBD1. The CDR3 loop spans 16 amino acids. CDR1 is SGHAT, CDR2 FQNNGV, per germline. The ends lost 0 bases at V and 5 bases at J; junction bases unmatched: 7. The CDR3 nucleotides are TGTGCCAGCAGCTTAGATGGCAGGGGGCGCTTAGATACGCAGTATTTT. The encoded protein is CASSLDGRGRLDTQYF.

There are a few counts of this clonotype. The chain couples TRBV29-1 to TRBJ2-1; 10 bases are shared with TRBD2. Germline CDR1 SQVTM, CDR2 ANQGSEA. This CDR3 is built from 14 residues. V gave up 7 bases and J gave up 5 bases; unmatched junction bases: 8. The CDR3 bases are TGCAGCGGAAATCTAGCGGGAGCAGACAATGAGCAGTTCTTC. Its protein is CSGNLAGADNEQFF.

This clonotype was counted only a few times. The rearrangement links TRBV7-6 to TRBJ2-2; 7 bases align to TRBD1. This CDR3 spans 17 amino acids. Trimming removed 1 base from V and 4 bases from J; junction bases left unmatched: 9. Looked up from germline, CDR1 is SGHVS and CDR2 is FNYEAQ. This chain's CDR3 is CASSLGQGVFATGELFF. The CDR3 DNA reads as TGTGCCAGCAGCTTAGGACAGGGAGTGTTTGCCACCGGGGAGCTGTTTTTT. Complete variable domain (other parts from reference TRBV7-6 and TRBJ2-2): GAGVSQSPRYKVTKRGQDVALRCDPISGHVSLYWYRQALGQGPEFLTYFNYEAQQDKSGLPNDRFSAERPEGSISTLTIQRTEQRDSAMYRCASSLGQGVFATGELFFGEGSRLTVL.

In this sample, this clonotype turned up a few times. The chain joins TRBV5-1 to TRBJ1-1, with 8 bases fitting TRBD1. The CDR3 has 14 amino acids. Losses at the gene ends were 7 bases for V and 1 base for J; bases not matched to a gene: 6. In germline, CDR1 is SGHRS, CDR2 YFSETQ. The CDR3: CASGGQGGNTEAFF. The CDR3 bases are TGCGCCAGCGGCGGACAGGGAGGGAACACTGAAGCTTTCTTT.

This clonotype was counted ten times or more. V usage is TRBV27 and J usage is TRBJ2-7; a weak D match, TRBD1 (6 bases). Trimming took 1 base from V and 7 from J, leaving 20 bases between them. This CDR3 is built from 16 residues. Germline V gene lookup returns CDR1 MNHEY and CDR2 SMNVEV (reference sequence). CDR3 coding DNA: TGTGCCAGCAGTTTATTCCCCGGAGACAGGATGGGAGAGCAGTACTTC. This gives the protein CASSLFPGDRMGEQYF.

CDR3 in amino acids: CASSQTIPERGHLSGNTIYF. CDR3 nucleotide sequence: TGTGCCAGCAGCCAAACAATACCCGAGAGGGGGCATCTCTCTGGAAACACCATATATTTT. The rearrangement joins TRBV14 to TRBJ1-3; 7 bases align to TRBD1. With V trimmed by 2 bases and J by 0 bases, 16 bases remained unmatched. This CDR3 is 20 amino acids long. CDR1 is SGHDN and CDR2 is FVKESK in the germline V gene.

The chain is built from TRBV12-3 or TRBV12-4 and TRBJ1-4; 7 bases fit TRBD1. The CDR3 sequence is 19 residues long. The junction had 13 bases not matched to a gene; V was cut back by 3 bases and J by 0 bases. Here the CDR3 DNA reads TGTGCCAGCAGTTTTGGCGACAGGGCACTTATCGCAACTAATGAAAAACTGTTTTTT. As protein: CASSFGDRALIATNEKLFF.

This clonotype has a single count. This chain links TRBV4-2 with TRBJ2-5; 12 nucleotides agree with TRBD2. Losses at the gene ends were 0 bases for V and 7 bases for J; bases not matched to a gene: 6. The germline V gene encodes CDR1 LGHNA and CDR2 YNFKEQ. The CDR3 spans 16 residues. Here the CDR3 reads CASSQDLAGGHGTQYF. CDR3 nucleotides: TGTGCCAGCAGCCAAGATCTAGCGGGGGGGCACGGGACCCAGTACTTC.

The chain combines TRBV25-1 with TRBJ1-2, with a possible D match to TRBD1 (5 bases). Germline V gene data show CDR1 as MGHDK and CDR2 as SYGVNS. The CDR3 extends over 14 amino acids. V was trimmed by 3 bases and J by 7 bases, leaving 15 bases between them. The CDR3 DNA sequence: TGTGCCAGCAGTGATTCGGGGACCACTCCTGGCTACACCTTC. Protein: CASSDSGTTPGYTF.

This clonotype was observed a handful of times. J is TRBJ1-2 and V is TRBV5-1; 9 bases agree with TRBD1. Per the germline V gene, CDR1 is SGHRS and CDR2 is YFSETQ. The V segment lost 4 bases and the J segment 4 bases; nucleotides outside the gene matches: 8. The CDR3 extends over 15 amino acids. In DNA, the CDR3 is TGCGCCAGCAGCCCCTCCGGGACAGGGAGCTATGGCTACACCTTC. This sequence encodes CASSPSGTGSYGYTF.